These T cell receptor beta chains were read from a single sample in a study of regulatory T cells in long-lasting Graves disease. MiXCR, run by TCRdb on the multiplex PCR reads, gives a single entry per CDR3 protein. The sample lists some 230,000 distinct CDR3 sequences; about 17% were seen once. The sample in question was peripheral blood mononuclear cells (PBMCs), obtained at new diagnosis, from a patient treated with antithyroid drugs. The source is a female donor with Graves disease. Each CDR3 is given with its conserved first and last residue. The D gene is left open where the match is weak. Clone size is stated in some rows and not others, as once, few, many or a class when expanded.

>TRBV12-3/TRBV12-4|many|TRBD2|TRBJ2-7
TGTGCCAGCAGCCCCCTTGGGGGCGGGAGGGTAGGTGCCGAGCAGTACTTC
CASSPLGGGRVGAEQYF
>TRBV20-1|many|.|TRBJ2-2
TGCAGTGCTAGAGAATACGGGACCGGCACCGGGGAGCTGTTTTTT
CSAREYGTGTGELFF
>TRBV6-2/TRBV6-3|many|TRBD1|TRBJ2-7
TGTGCCAGCAGTTTCCGGACAGGGGCGGTTTACGAGCAGTACTTC
CASSFRTGAVYEQYF
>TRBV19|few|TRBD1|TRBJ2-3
TGTGCCAGTAGCGACAGGGGCCCAGATACGCAGTATTTT
CASSDRGPDTQYF
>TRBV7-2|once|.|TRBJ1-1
TGTGCCAGCACCGCCATCAGGGCGGTCATGAACACTGAAGCTTTCTTT
CASTAIRAVMNTEAFF
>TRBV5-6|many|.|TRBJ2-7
TGTGCCAGCAGCTTTCTTCCATCCAGCGGGTCCTACGAGCAGTACTTC
CASSFLPSSGSYEQYF
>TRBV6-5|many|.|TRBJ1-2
TGTGCCAGCAGTTACTCATCCACTAACTATGGCTACACCTTC
CASSYSSTNYGYTF
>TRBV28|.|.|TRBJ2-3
TGTGCCAGCAGTTTACGGACAGGCACAGATACGCAGTATTTT
CASSLRTGTDTQYF
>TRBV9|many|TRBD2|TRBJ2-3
TGTGCCAGCAGCGCTCTTACTAGCGGGAGATCAGATACGCAGTATTTT
CASSALTSGRSDTQYF
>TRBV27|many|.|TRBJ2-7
TGTGCCAGCAGTTTATCGCGGAGGGGGCGCGAGCAGTACTTC
CASSLSRRGREQYF
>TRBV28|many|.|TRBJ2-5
TGTGCCAGCAGTTTTCGGACTAGGGGGAGATGGCAAGAGACCCAGTACTTC
CASSFRTRGRWQETQYF
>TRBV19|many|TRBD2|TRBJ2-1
TGTGCCAGTAGGGTCGTTTGGGGACTAGCGGGAAACAATGAGCAGTTCTTC
CASRVVWGLAGNNEQFF
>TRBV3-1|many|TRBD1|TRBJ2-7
TGTGCCAGCAGCCCCGGGACAGGGTACTACGAGCAGTACTTC
CASSPGTGYYEQYF
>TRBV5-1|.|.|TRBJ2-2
TGCGCCAGCAGCCCTCAGGGCAGGGAGCTGTTTTTT
CASSPQGRELFF
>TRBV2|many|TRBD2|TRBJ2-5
TGTGCCAGCAGTTCCCCGGGACTAGCGGGGCAAGAGACCCAGTACTTC
CASSSPGLAGQETQYF
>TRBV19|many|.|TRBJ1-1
TGTGCCAGTAGTATAGCGGGGGGTGGGACTGAAGCTTTCTTT
CASSIAGGGTEAFF
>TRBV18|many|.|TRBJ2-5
TGTGCCAGCTCACCACCCGGTCTGAAGACCCAGTACTTC
CASSPPGLKTQYF
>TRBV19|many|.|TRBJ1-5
TGTGCCAGTAGAAGAGAGGGACGGGTAAGCAATCAGCCCCAGCATTTT
CASRREGRVSNQPQHF
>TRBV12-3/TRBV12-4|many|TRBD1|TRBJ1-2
TGTGCCAGCAAGCCGGGACAGGGAGGTGGCTACACCTTC
CASKPGQGGGYTF
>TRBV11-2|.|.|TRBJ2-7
TGTGCCAGCAGCGCTAACCGGAGGTACGAGCAGTACTTC
CASSANRRYEQYF
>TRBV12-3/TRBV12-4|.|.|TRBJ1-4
TGTGCCAGCAGTTTAACAGGGCCCGAAAAACTGTTTTTT
CASSLTGPEKLFF
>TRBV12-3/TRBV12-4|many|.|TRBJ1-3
TGTGCCAGCAGCCTTTGGTACTCTGGAAACACCATATATTTT
CASSLWYSGNTIYF
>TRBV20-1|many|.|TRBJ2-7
TGCAGTGCTACGACGGGACCTTCGAGGGACGAGCAGTACTTC
CSATTGPSRDEQYF
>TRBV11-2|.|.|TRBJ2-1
TGTGCCAGCAGCTGGCTGTACAATGAGCAGTTCTTC
CASSWLYNEQFF
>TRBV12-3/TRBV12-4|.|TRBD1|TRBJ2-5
TGTGCCAGCGGGGCGACAGGGACCTACCAAGAGACCCAGTACTTC
CASGATGTYQETQYF
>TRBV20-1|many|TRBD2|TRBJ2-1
TGCAGTGCTAGCTGGAGGCTAGCGGGAGTGGGGAATGAGCAGTTCTTC
CSASWRLAGVGNEQFF
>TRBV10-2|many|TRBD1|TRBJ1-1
TGCGCCAGCAGTGAGGAGCAGGGGGCCGAAGCTTTCTTT
CASSEEQGAEAFF
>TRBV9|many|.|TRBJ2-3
TGTGCCAGCAGCGTAGATTCTACCCAGCGAGATACGCAGTATTTT
CASSVDSTQRDTQYF
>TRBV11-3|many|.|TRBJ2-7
TGTGCCAGCAGCTTAGGAGGGAGCAGCTCCTACGAGCAGTACTTC
CASSLGGSSSYEQYF
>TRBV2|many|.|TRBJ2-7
TGTGCCAGCACCGAAGAGGTGCAGGGCCCTGGCGAGCAGTACTTC
CASTEEVQGPGEQYF
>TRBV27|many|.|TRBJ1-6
TGTGCCAGCAGCCTTCTCGGGGGGGGTTCACCCCTCCACTTT
CASSLLGGGSPLHF
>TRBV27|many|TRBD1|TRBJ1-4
TGTGCCAGCACCGCCGGACAGGCAACTAATGAAAAACTGTTTTTT
CASTAGQATNEKLFF
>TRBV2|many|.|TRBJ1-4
TGTGCCAGCAGTTACCGTGCAACTAATGAAAAACTGTTTTTT
CASSYRATNEKLFF
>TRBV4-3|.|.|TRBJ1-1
TGCGCCAGCAGCCAAACCGTGGGAGTTGGTGAAGCTTTCTTT
CASSQTVGVGEAFF
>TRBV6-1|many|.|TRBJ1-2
TGTGCGTCGGGGTTGGGGGGGAACTATGGCTACACCTTC
CASGLGGNYGYTF
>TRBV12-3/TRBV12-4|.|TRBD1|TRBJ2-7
TGTGCCAGCAGACAGACGGGACAGGGACCCTACGAGCAGTACTTC
CASRQTGQGPYEQYF